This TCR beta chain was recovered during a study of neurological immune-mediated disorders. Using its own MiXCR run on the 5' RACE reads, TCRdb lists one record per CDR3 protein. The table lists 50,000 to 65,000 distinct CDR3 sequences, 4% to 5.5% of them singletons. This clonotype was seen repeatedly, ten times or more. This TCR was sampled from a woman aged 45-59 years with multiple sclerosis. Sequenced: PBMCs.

The CDR3: CASTPKGGRNTQYF. The DNA for the CDR3 is TGTGCCAGCACCCCGAAAGGGGGTAGAAATACGCAGTATTTT. This chain joins TRBV12-3 or TRBV12-4 and TRBJ2-3; tentatively, D is TRBD1 (6 bases). The germline V and J ends were trimmed by 7 bases and 7 bases, with 18 bases remaining between them. CDR3 length equals 14 residues.